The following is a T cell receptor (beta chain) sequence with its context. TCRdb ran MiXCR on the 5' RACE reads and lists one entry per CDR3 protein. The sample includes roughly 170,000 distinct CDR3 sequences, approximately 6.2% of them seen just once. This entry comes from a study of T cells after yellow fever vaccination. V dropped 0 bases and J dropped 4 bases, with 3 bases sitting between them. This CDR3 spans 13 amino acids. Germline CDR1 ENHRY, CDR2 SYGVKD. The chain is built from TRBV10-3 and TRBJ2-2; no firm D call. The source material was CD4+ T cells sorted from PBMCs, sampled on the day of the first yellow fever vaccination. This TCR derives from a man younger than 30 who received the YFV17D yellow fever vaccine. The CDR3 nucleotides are TGTGCCATCAGTGAGTCGCTCACCGGGGAGCTGTTTTTT. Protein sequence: CAISESLTGELFF.